This T cell receptor (beta chain) was observed in a study of cytotoxic CD8 clonotypes in ibrutinib-treated CLL. As for the study in general: Collecting the response samples happened after a median roughly 13 months of treatment, with a range of 6 to 36.

Findings and caveats of the study: Clonality climbed at ibrutinib response, then dropped toward baseline at progression. Private clonotypes, not public ones, expanded at ibrutinib response. Baseline clonality, above age-matched healthy donor levels, tracked circulating CD8+ T-cell counts.

The CDR3 contains 14 residues. The germline CDR1 and CDR2 sequences are MDHEN and SYDVKM. Trimming left V 3 bases short and J 2 bases short, with 8 bases between. With respect to this clone: The antigen is not known.

TCRdb keeps only in-frame clones here, not all; method: immunoSEQ multiplex PCR. The table records some 200,000 clones, 70% of them present only once. The material sequenced was PBMCs, taken after 12 months of ibrutinib treatment. V gene TRBV28 combines with J gene TRBJ1-3, with unresolved D. The clonotype comes from a human donor with chronic lymphocytic leukemia. In DNA, the CDR3 is TGTGCCAGCAGTTTGGGCAGGCCTGGAAACACCATATATTTT. Its translation: CASSLGRPGNTIYF.